A selection of T cell receptor beta chains follows, all from one sample in a study of T cell responses to AZD1222 COVID-19 vaccine. Assay used: immunoSEQ multiplex PCR; TCRdb lists only in-frame clones, some missing. The sample records fewer than 90,000 clones, 86% being singletons. The sample here was peripheral blood, taken 28 days after the second AZD1222 dose. These receptors all stem from an adult who received the AZD1222 COVID-19 vaccine. The CDR3 runs from the conserved cysteine through the conserved F or W. A D gene is named only where the DNA matches it firmly. Clone size appears in some rows only: once, few, many, or a class for an expanded clone.

cdr3_aa	cdr3_nt	d_call	clone_size	j_call	v_call
CASSIEGTGPGGEQFF	TGTGCCAGTAGTATTGAGGGGACAGGGCCGGGGGGTGAGCAGTTCTTC	TRBD1	NA	TRBJ2-1	TRBV19
CASTMSSYEQYF	TGTGCCAGCACCATGAGCTCCTACGAGCAGTACTTC	NA	NA	TRBJ2-7	TRBV28
CASSFPGTSGGTDTQYF	TGCGCCAGCAGCTTTCCCGGGACTAGCGGGGGTACAGATACGCAGTATTTT	TRBD2	NA	TRBJ2-3	TRBV5-1
CASSQVGDYGYTF	TGCGCCAGCAGCCAAGTCGGGGACTATGGCTACACCTTC	NA	NA	TRBJ1-2	TRBV4-1
CASSRSEGQYF	TGTGCCAGCAGTCGCAGTGAGGGCCAGTACTTC	NA	NA	TRBJ2-5	TRBV28
CASSQGGLAGNTDTQYF	TGCGCCAGCAGCCAAGGGGGACTAGCGGGAAACACAGATACGCAGTATTTT	TRBD2	NA	TRBJ2-3	TRBV4-1
CASSLGPGVDYEQYF	TGTGCTAGCAGCTTAGGGCCCGGGGTTGACTACGAGCAGTACTTC	NA	NA	TRBJ2-7	TRBV7-7
CSVEKTAGDTEAFF	TGCAGCGTTGAGAAGACCGCCGGTGACACTGAAGCTTTCTTT	NA	NA	TRBJ1-1	TRBV29-1
CASRDGQGSYGYTF	TGTGCCAGCAGGGACGGACAGGGAAGCTATGGCTACACCTTC	TRBD1	NA	TRBJ1-2	TRBV6-5
CASSTWEPQETQYF	TGTGCCAGTAGTACGTGGGAGCCACAAGAGACCCAGTACTTC	NA	NA	TRBJ2-5	TRBV19
CASSHGRGDQPQHF	TGTGCCAGCAGTCACGGGAGGGGGGACCAGCCCCAGCATTTT	NA	few	TRBJ1-5	TRBV27
CASSFSKGTNNEQFF	TGTGCCAGCAGCTTCTCAAAGGGGACAAACAATGAGCAGTTCTTC	NA	NA	TRBJ2-1	TRBV7-2
CASQEQVQGVKLFF	TGTGCCAGCCAGGAGCAGGTACAAGGCGTAAAACTGTTTTTT	NA	NA	TRBJ1-4	TRBV28
CASSRQTSNTEAFF	TGTGCCAGCAGCCGACAGACTTCGAACACTGAAGCTTTCTTT	NA	NA	TRBJ1-1	TRBV9
CSVEGTGESTDTQYF	TGCAGCGTTGAAGGGACAGGCGAGAGCACAGATACGCAGTATTTT	TRBD1	NA	TRBJ2-3	TRBV29-1
CATSYRTGAQGEQYF	TGTGCCACCAGCTACCGAACAGGAGCCCAAGGCGAGCAGTACTTC	NA	NA	TRBJ2-7	TRBV15
CAISSVGQGGYEQYF	TGTGCCATCAGTTCCGTAGGACAGGGGGGCTACGAGCAGTACTTC	TRBD1	NA	TRBJ2-7	TRBV10-3
CASQTFRGNSGANVLTF	TGTGCCAGTCAAACTTTCAGGGGGAACTCTGGGGCCAACGTCCTGACTTTC	TRBD1	NA	TRBJ2-6	TRBV19
CASSQPNRDRGEAFF	TGTGCCAGCAGCCAGCCCAACCGGGACAGGGGGGAAGCTTTCTTT	TRBD1	NA	TRBJ1-1	TRBV6-5
CANRAASGAETQYF	TGTGCCAACAGAGCCGCGAGTGGGGCGGAGACCCAGTACTTC	NA	NA	TRBJ2-5	TRBV6-5
CASSLEDWDTKGEETQYF	TGTGCCAGCAGTTTAGAAGATTGGGACACCAAGGGGGAAGAGACCCAGTACTTC	NA	NA	TRBJ2-5	TRBV28
CASSQGSYEQYF	TGTGCCAGCAGCCAAGGCAGCTACGAGCAGTACTTC	NA	NA	TRBJ2-7	TRBV3-1/TRBV3-2
CASSNRVGYGYTF	TGTGCCAGCAGTAACAGGGTTGGCTATGGCTACACCTTC	NA	NA	TRBJ1-2	TRBV6-5
CASSLAAGGDTGELFF	TGTGCCAGCAGCTTAGCAGCGGGAGGGGACACCGGGGAGCTGTTTTTT	TRBD2	NA	TRBJ2-2	TRBV7-6
CASSREGGLTYEQYF	TGTGCCAGCAGCCGGGAAGGGGGGTTGACCTACGAGCAGTACTTC	NA	few	TRBJ2-7	TRBV3-1/TRBV3-2
CASREGNSPLHF	TGTGCCAGTAGGGAGGGGAATTCACCCCTCCACTTT	NA	NA	TRBJ1-6	TRBV19
CSASVQGVGNQPQHF	TGCAGTGCTAGTGTTCAGGGCGTCGGCAATCAGCCCCAGCATTTT	NA	NA	TRBJ1-5	TRBV20-1
CASSPSRTDQETQYF	TGTGCCAGCAGCCCCAGCAGGACAGATCAAGAGACCCAGTACTTC	NA	NA	TRBJ2-5	TRBV6-5
CASSQDPLTDTQYF	TGTGCCAGCAGCCAAGATCCCTTGACAGATACGCAGTATTTT	NA	NA	TRBJ2-3	TRBV4-2
CASSLGGARSNQPQHF	TGTGCCAGCAGCTTAGGGGGGGCTCGGAGCAATCAGCCCCAGCATTTT	NA	NA	TRBJ1-5	TRBV7-9
CASSLVWAETQYF	TGTGCCAGCAGCTTAGTTTGGGCGGAGACCCAGTACTTC	NA	NA	TRBJ2-5	TRBV7-2
CASSTTGINTEAFF	TGCGCCAGCAGCACGACAGGGATCAACACTGAAGCTTTCTTT	TRBD1	NA	TRBJ1-1	TRBV5-1
CASSRSGNTIYF	TGTGCCAGCAGCCGAAGCGGAAACACCATATATTTT	NA	NA	TRBJ1-3	TRBV7-9
CASSHPRPSGNQPQHF	TGTGCCAGCAGCCACCCCCGACCTTCGGGCAATCAGCCCCAGCATTTT	NA	NA	TRBJ1-5	TRBV28
CASPGSRVGYTF	TGTGCCAGCCCCGGGTCGAGAGTCGGCTACACCTTC	NA	many	TRBJ1-2	TRBV6-5
CASSPGPDRETQYF	TGTGCCAGCTCACCCGGCCCGGACAGAGAGACCCAGTACTTC	NA	few	TRBJ2-5	TRBV18
CATSDGTAQETQYF	TGTGCCACCAGTGACGGGACAGCCCAAGAGACCCAGTACTTC	TRBD1	NA	TRBJ2-5	TRBV24-1
CASSLGAQGHEQFF	TGTGCCAGCAGCTTAGGGGCCCAGGGCCATGAGCAGTTCTTC	NA	NA	TRBJ2-1	TRBV7-6
CASSTRTSGSLDEQFF	TGTGCCAGCAGCACACGGACTAGCGGGAGTCTAGATGAGCAGTTCTTC	TRBD2	once	TRBJ2-1	TRBV9
CASSYQSTGELFF	TGTGCCAGCAGCTACCAGTCCACCGGGGAGCTGTTTTTT	NA	few	TRBJ2-2	TRBV7-6
CASSGQGSNYGYTF	TGCGCCAGCAGCGGACAGGGGAGTAACTATGGCTACACCTTC	TRBD1	NA	TRBJ1-2	TRBV10-1
CASSQGAANTEAFF	TGTGCCAGCAGCCAGGGGGCCGCGAACACTGAAGCTTTCTTT	NA	NA	TRBJ1-1	TRBV3-1/TRBV3-2
CAISLGGYGYTF	TGTGCCATCAGCTTAGGGGGCTATGGCTACACCTTC	NA	NA	TRBJ1-2	TRBV10-3
CASSGAGVFAEAFF	TGTGCCAGCAGCGGGGCAGGGGTTTTCGCTGAAGCTTTCTTT	NA	NA	TRBJ1-1	TRBV6-5
CASSLPRGRDFNEQFF	TGTGCCAGCAGCTTACCTAGGGGTCGAGATTTCAATGAGCAGTTCTTC	NA	NA	TRBJ2-1	TRBV13
CASRGQGGNTEAFF	TGCGCCAGCAGAGGACAGGGGGGGAACACTGAAGCTTTCTTT	TRBD1	NA	TRBJ1-1	TRBV5-1
CASSRDSNYGYTF	TGTGCCAGCAGTCGGGACAGCAACTATGGCTACACCTTC	TRBD1	NA	TRBJ1-2	TRBV12-3/TRBV12-4
CASSPPGTEQETQYF	TGTGCCAGCTCACCACCCGGGACAGAGCAAGAGACCCAGTACTTC	TRBD1	NA	TRBJ2-5	TRBV18
CASSSGQGGYNEQFF	TGTGCCAGCAGCTCAGGACAGGGGGGCTACAATGAGCAGTTCTTC	TRBD1	NA	TRBJ2-1	TRBV11-2
CASSPRGEARTGELFF	TGCGCCAGCAGCCCACGGGGAGAAGCGCGTACCGGGGAGCTGTTTTTT	NA	NA	TRBJ2-2	TRBV4-1
CASSPFSGRAYNEQFF	TGTGCCAGTAGCCCTTTTAGCGGGAGGGCCTACAATGAGCAGTTCTTC	TRBD2	NA	TRBJ2-1	TRBV19